The clone carrying this T cell receptor beta chain was found a few times. The sample belongs to a study of blood T cells in healthy people across ages. A J-beta primer mix and a sample-barcoded 5' primer were used in a second PCR of roughly 6 to 11 cycles. TCRdb reanalysed the 5' RACE reads using MiXCR and keeps one entry per CDR3 protein. The table has about 1.5 million distinct CDR3 sequences, approximately 42% seen once. V trimming: 7 bases; J trimming: 7 bases; junction bases outside the gene matches: 6. Germline-derived CDR1 and CDR2 are MGHDK and SYGVNS. This CDR3 is 12 amino acids long. Source material: blood. This sequence joins TRBV25-1 and TRBJ2-5, with 7 bases fitting TRBD2. The receptor comes from a woman under 30 in good health. The CDR3 DNA follows: TGTGCCAGCACGGGGGGAGAGGGGACCCAGTACTTC. Translated: CASTGGEGTQYF.